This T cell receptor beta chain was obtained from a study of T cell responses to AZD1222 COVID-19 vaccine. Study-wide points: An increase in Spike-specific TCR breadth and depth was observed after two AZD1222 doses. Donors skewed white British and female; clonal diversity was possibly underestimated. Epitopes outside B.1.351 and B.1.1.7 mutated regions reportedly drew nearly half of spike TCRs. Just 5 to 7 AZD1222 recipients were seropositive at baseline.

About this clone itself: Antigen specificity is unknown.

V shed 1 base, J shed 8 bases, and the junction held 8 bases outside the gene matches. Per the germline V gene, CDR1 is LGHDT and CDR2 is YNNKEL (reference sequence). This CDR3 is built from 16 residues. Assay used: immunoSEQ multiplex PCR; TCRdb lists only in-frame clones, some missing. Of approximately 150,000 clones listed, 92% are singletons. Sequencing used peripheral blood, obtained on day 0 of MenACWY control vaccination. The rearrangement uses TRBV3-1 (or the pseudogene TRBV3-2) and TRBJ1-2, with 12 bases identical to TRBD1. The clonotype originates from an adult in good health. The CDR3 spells CASSQGQGQGARGYTF. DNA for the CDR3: TGTGCCAGCAGCCAAGGCCAGGGACAGGGGGCTAGGGGCTACACCTTC.